These 8 T cell receptor beta chains were all obtained from the same sample, sequenced in a study of blood T cell repertoires in COVID-19. Sequenced by immunoSEQ multiplex PCR; TCRdb stores in-frame clones only, minus some. The table lists 150,000 or so clones, approximately 90% of them singletons, with 13% in the top ten. The material sequenced was peripheral blood. The receptors stem from a man aged 18 to 29 with COVID-19, enrolled during active disease.

This clone occurred a few times. The chain links TRBV15 to TRBJ2-5; D is perhaps TRBD1 (6 bases). In germline, CDR1 is LNHNV, CDR2 YYDKDF (reference sequence). V was shortened by 7 bases and J by 5 bases, with 14 bases between the two germline ends. There are 13 residues in the CDR3. The CDR3 here is CATNSGEGETQYF. DNA of the CDR3: TGTGCCACCAACTCAGGGGAAGGGGAGACCCAGTACTTC.

This chain connects TRBV12-3 or TRBV12-4 to TRBJ1-1; D is unclear. The CDR3 totals 13 residues. V was trimmed by 11 bases and J by 9 bases, leaving 22 bases between them. CDR3 amino acids: CAAAGYPSGKAFF. Here the CDR3 DNA reads TGTGCCGCCGCGGGCTACCCCTCGGGCAAAGCTTTCTTT.

CDR3 protein: CASSEGGGWGLSYGYTF. As DNA, the CDR3 is TGTGCCAGCAGTGAAGGGGGTGGCTGGGGGCTCAGCTATGGCTACACCTTC. The chain has TRBV6-1 and TRBJ1-2, with D possibly matching TRBD1 (6 bases). V gave up 1 base and J gave up 4 bases, with 19 bases separating them. This CDR3 comprises 17 residues. Germline assignment: CDR1 MNHNS and CDR2 SASEGT.

The table lists this clone with a few counts. The chain combines TRBV3-1 (or the pseudogene TRBV3-2) with TRBJ2-7, with D maybe TRBD1 (6 bases). CDR3 length equals 14 residues. The V gene's germline CDR1 is LGHDT and CDR2 YNNKEL (reference sequence). V dropped 4 bases and J dropped 0 bases, with 10 bases sitting between them. CDR3 residues: CASSRGGPSYEQYF. CDR3 DNA sequence: TGTGCCAGCAGCCGTGGGGGCCCCTCCTACGAGCAGTACTTC.

V and J are TRBV10-3 and TRBJ2-7; D perhaps matches TRBD2 (6 bases). Looked up from germline, CDR1 is ENHRY and CDR2 is SYGVKD. Trimming left V 4 bases short and J 0 bases short, with 16 bases between. The CDR3 totals 16 residues. The CDR3 region has the DNA TGTGCCATCAGTGCCAATACCGGGACTGGCTCCTACGAGCAGTACTTC. Amino acids: CAISANTGTGSYEQYF.

The chain combines TRBV5-8 with TRBJ2-5, with no clear D. The V gene's germline CDR1 is SGHTS and CDR2 YDEGEE. The CDR3 runs 14 residues. Trimming left V 1 base short and J 2 bases short, with 9 bases between. CDR3 amino acids: CASSLRSVQETQYF. CDR3 DNA: TGTGCCAGCAGCTTGCGGTCTGTACAAGAGACCCAGTACTTC.

The gene calls are TRBV5-8 and TRBJ2-5, with 10 bases identical to TRBD2. Germline V gene lookup returns CDR1 SGHTS and CDR2 YDEGEE. V shed 0 bases, J shed 1 base, and the junction held 0 bases outside the gene matches. The CDR3 covers 15 residues. The CDR3 region has the DNA TGTGCCAGCAGCTTGGGGACTAGCGGCCAAGAGACCCAGTACTTC. Translated: CASSLGTSGQETQYF.

The chain employs TRBV19 and TRBJ2-5; perhaps TRBD1 as D (6 bases). V lost 4 bases and J 5 bases, leaving 8 bases between the germline ends. The CDR3 is 12 residues long. Germline CDR1 is LNHDA and CDR2 is SQIVND (reference sequence). CDR3 protein: CASSTRGETQYF. CDR3 coding DNA: TGTGCCAGTAGTACAAGGGGGGAGACCCAGTACTTC.